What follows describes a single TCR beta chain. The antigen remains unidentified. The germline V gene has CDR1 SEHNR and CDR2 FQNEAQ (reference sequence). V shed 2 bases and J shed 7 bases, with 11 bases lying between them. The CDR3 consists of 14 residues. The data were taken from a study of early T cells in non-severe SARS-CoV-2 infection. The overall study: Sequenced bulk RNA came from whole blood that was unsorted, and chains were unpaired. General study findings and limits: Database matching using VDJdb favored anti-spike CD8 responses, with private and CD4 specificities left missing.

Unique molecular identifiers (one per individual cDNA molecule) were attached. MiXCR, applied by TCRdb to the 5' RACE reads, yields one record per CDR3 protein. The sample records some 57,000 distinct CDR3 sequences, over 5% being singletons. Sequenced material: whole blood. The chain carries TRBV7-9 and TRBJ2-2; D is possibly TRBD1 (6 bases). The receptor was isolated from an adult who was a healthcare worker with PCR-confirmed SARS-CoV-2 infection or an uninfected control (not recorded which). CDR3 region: CASSLSRQVGELFF. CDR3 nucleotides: TGTGCCAGCAGCTTATCCAGACAGGTCGGGGAGCTGTTTTTT.